The rows below give T cell receptor beta chains drawn from one sample of a study of blood T cells in healthy people across ages. TCRdb independently ran MiXCR on the 5' RACE reads; one entry per CDR3 protein. This table holds about 1,400,000 distinct CDR3 sequences, approximately 63% found once. What was sequenced was blood. These TCRs come from a man aged 18 to 30 in good health. CDR3s include the opening cysteine and the closing phenylalanine or tryptophan. A D gene is named only where the DNA matches it firmly. Where a row states a size, it is once, few, many or the class of an expanded clone; other rows omit it.

J gene,clone size,D gene,V gene,CDR3 DNA,CDR3 protein
TRBJ2-7,NA,NA,TRBV29-1,TGCAGCGCCGAGGGGAGCAATACCTACGAGCAGTACTTC,CSAEGSNTYEQYF
TRBJ2-2,once,TRBD2,TRBV6-6,TGTGCCAGCAGTTACCAGCGGGAGTTTTCCGGGGAGCTGTTTTTT,CASSYQREFSGELFF
TRBJ2-5,NA,TRBD1,TRBV5-1,TGCGCCAGCAGATTTCAGACAGGGGGCGGTGAGACCCAGTACTTC,CASRFQTGGGETQYF
TRBJ2-7,few,TRBD2,TRBV20-1,TGCAGTGCCGGGACTAGCGGGGTTCGCGAGCAGTACTTC,CSAGTSGVREQYF
TRBJ1-2,NA,NA,TRBV27,TGTGCCAGCAGTTTTAGGAGGAATTCAGAGGGCTACACCTTC,CASSFRRNSEGYTF
TRBJ1-2,NA,TRBD1,TRBV28,TGTGCCAGCAGTTCCCTCCCCCAGGGGGTTTCATCCTATGGCTACACCTTC,CASSSLPQGVSSYGYTF
TRBJ2-2,NA,TRBD1,TRBV5-5,TGTGCCAGCAGCTTTTATCGTCTCGGACAGGGGAGGTTAGGCACCGGGGAGCTGTTTTTT,CASSFYRLGQGRLGTGELFF
TRBJ1-4,NA,NA,TRBV18,TGTGCCAGCTCAAACCACGGGACAGAAAAACTGTTTTTT,CASSNHGTEKLFF
TRBJ1-6,NA,NA,TRBV12-3/TRBV12-4,TGTGCCAGCAGTTTTTGGGGACCCAATTCACCCCTCCACTTT,CASSFWGPNSPLHF
TRBJ2-5,few,NA,TRBV28,TGTGCCAGCAGTTTAATTGCGTTCGGTGTGACTGAACACGAGGAAGAGACCCAGTACTTC,CASSLIAFGVTEHEEETQYF
TRBJ2-7,once,TRBD1,TRBV6-2/TRBV6-3,TGTGCCAGCAGACGACAGGGCTCGAGGGGCTACGAGCAGTACTTC,CASRRQGSRGYEQYF
TRBJ2-1,NA,TRBD2,TRBV20-1,TGCAGTGCTAGAGATCAGCAGCGGGGATACAATGAGCAGTTCTTC,CSARDQQRGYNEQFF
TRBJ2-4,NA,TRBD2,TRBV20-1,TGCAGTGCTAGAGATGGGCGGGGGGTGTACTTC,CSARDGRGVYF
TRBJ2-5,NA,TRBD1,TRBV20-1,TGCAGTAAAAGCAGGGGGACCTCGGGGACCCAGTACTTC,CSKSRGTSGTQYF
TRBJ2-1,NA,NA,TRBV11-3,TGTGCCAGCAGCTTACGGACGGGGGGCCACAATGAGCAGTTCTTC,CASSLRTGGHNEQFF
TRBJ1-4,NA,TRBD1,TRBV2,TGTGCCAGCAAGCACCGGGACAGGGTTGATGAAAAACTGTTTTTT,CASKHRDRVDEKLFF
TRBJ1-6,NA,TRBD1,TRBV6-5,TGTGCCAGCCACCAGGGGGGGAGTTCACCCCTCCACTTT,CASHQGGSSPLHF
TRBJ2-6,few,TRBD2,TRBV2,TGTGCCAGCAGTGAAACCGGGGGGACCGGGGCCAACGTCCTGACTTTC,CASSETGGTGANVLTF
TRBJ1-6,NA,NA,TRBV4-2,TGTGCCAGCAGCCAAGATCCCCAGGCCCCCTATAATTCACCCCTCCACTTT,CASSQDPQAPYNSPLHF
TRBJ1-6,NA,NA,TRBV4-1,TGCGCCAGCAGGTCGCCGGGAAAGGATAGATCACCCCTCCACTTT,CASRSPGKDRSPLHF
TRBJ2-7,NA,TRBD2,TRBV20-1,TGCAGTGCTTTACCTAGCGGGAGATACGAGCAGTACTTC,CSALPSGRYEQYF
TRBJ2-3,NA,NA,TRBV4-3,TGCGCCAGCAGCCAAGATATTTTCCTAGCGAGTAGCACAGATACGCAGTATTTT,CASSQDIFLASSTDTQYF
TRBJ2-4,NA,NA,TRBV7-9,TGTGCCAGCAGCCACCCACAGGGAAGGGAGCAGTACTTC,CASSHPQGREQYF
TRBJ2-1,NA,NA,TRBV20-1,TGCAGTCCAGTGGGCGGCTTAGATGAGCAGTTCTTC,CSPVGGLDEQFF
TRBJ1-1,once,TRBD1,TRBV28,TGTGCCAGCAGCTCCGGGACAGGGTATACGAACACTGAAGCTTTCTTT,CASSSGTGYTNTEAFF
TRBJ2-7,NA,NA,TRBV6-5,TGTGCCAGCAGCCCATCCCAGGTTTACGAGCAGTACTTC,CASSPSQVYEQYF
TRBJ2-1,NA,TRBD2,TRBV5-1,TGCGCCAGCAGCTCTTCAGCGGGAGTACGGGAGCAGTTCTTC,CASSSSAGVREQFF
TRBJ1-1,NA,NA,TRBV20-1,TGCAGTGCCAAGAAGGGCACTGAAGCTTTCTTT,CSAKKGTEAFF
TRBJ1-1,NA,NA,TRBV6-5,TGTGCCAGCAGTTACTCGAGCGGGGAAGGGGCGCGCACTGAAGCTTTCTTT,CASSYSSGEGARTEAFF
TRBJ2-2,NA,NA,TRBV25-1,TGTGCCAGCAGTGAACTCCAGAACACCGGGGAGCTGTTTTTT,CASSELQNTGELFF
TRBJ2-1,NA,NA,TRBV7-8,TGTGCCAGCAGCTTATATCCGGGAGTGAATGAGCAGTTCTTC,CASSLYPGVNEQFF
TRBJ2-5,NA,TRBD2,TRBV20-1,TGCAGTGTTCGACTAGCGGGAGTACCAGAGACCCAGTACTTC,CSVRLAGVPETQYF
TRBJ2-3,medium-sized,NA,TRBV19,TGTGCCAGTAGTATAGATGGTGCTCGCACAGATACGCAGTATTTT,CASSIDGARTDTQYF
TRBJ1-1,NA,NA,TRBV9,TGTGCCAGCAGCGTAGCGGAGGGGATGAACACTGAAGCTTTCTTT,CASSVAEGMNTEAFF
TRBJ2-7,NA,NA,TRBV28,TGTGCCACCTTCAAGACAGGAACCTACGAGCAGTACTTC,CATFKTGTYEQYF
TRBJ1-4,NA,TRBD1,TRBV6-6,TGTGCCAGCATTGCCGACAGGGTTGGGGAAAAACTGTTTTTT,CASIADRVGEKLFF
TRBJ1-5,few,TRBD1,TRBV29-1,TGCAGCGTGCCCCTTAGGACAGGGGAATTCAGTCAGCCCCAGCATTTT,CSVPLRTGEFSQPQHF
TRBJ2-7,NA,NA,TRBV3-1,TGTGCCAGCAGCCAAGTTCGGATGCCAGTCTACGAGCAGTACTTC,CASSQVRMPVYEQYF
TRBJ1-2,NA,TRBD1,TRBV29-1,TGCAGCGGGGAGACAGGGGGATATGGCTACACCTTC,CSGETGGYGYTF
TRBJ2-1,NA,NA,TRBV5-1,TGCGCCAGCAGCTTGGCCATTGGGGGGCCCTCCTACAATGAGCAGTTCTTC,CASSLAIGGPSYNEQFF
TRBJ2-7,NA,NA,TRBV7-9,TGTGCCAGCAGCTTAGATTGGGAGTTCTCCTACGAGCAGTACTTC,CASSLDWEFSYEQYF
TRBJ1-2,NA,NA,TRBV7-9,TGTGCCAGCAGCTTAGGGAGGACGGATGGCTACACCTTC,CASSLGRTDGYTF